These 3 T cell receptor beta chains were sequenced from one sample in a study of memory CD4+ T cells and cytomegalovirus serostatus. The sort gate was single viable CD3+CD4+CD8-CD45RO+ cells for memory CD4+ T cells. Assay used: immunoSEQ multiplex PCR; TCRdb lists only in-frame clones, some missing. In the table there are tens of thousands of clones, around four fifths of which are singletons. The sequencing input was memory CD4+ T cells from blood. The receptors stem from an adult in good health and CMV-seronegative. Some clones in this sample may be carry-over from other donors' samples.

The gene calls are TRBV6-5 and TRBJ2-7; D might be TRBD1 or TRBD2, each matching 6 bases. Germline lookup yields CDR1 MNHEY and CDR2 SVGAGI. V lost 10 bases to trimming and J lost 5 bases, with 21 bases between them. CDR3 length: 14 residues. The DNA of the CDR3 is TGTGCCATAAAGCCAACAGGGAGGTGGAACGAGCAGTACTTC. It yields the protein CAIKPTGRWNEQYF.

J is TRBJ1-5 and V is TRBV27; D is unclear. The V end was cut by 1 base, the J end by 7 bases, with 11 bases between. This CDR3 is built from 14 residues. Germline CDR1 MNHEY, CDR2 SMNVEV (reference sequence). CDR3 sequence (DNA): TGTGCCAGCAGTTTATACAGTGAGGGACAGCCCCAGCATTTT. Translating gives CASSLYSEGQPQHF.

The chain has TRBV30 and TRBJ1-4, with a tentative D call TRBD1 (6 bases). CDR3 size: 13 residues. Per the germline V gene, CDR1 is GTSNPN and CDR2 is SVGIG (reference sequence). V was shortened by 5 bases and J by 6 bases, with 13 bases between the two germline ends. The CDR3 DNA reads TGTGCCTGGGGTGGGGACAACGATGAAAAACTGTTTTTT. It translates to CAWGGDNDEKLFF. Combining the CDR3 with reference TRBV30 and TRBJ1-4 gives the whole variable domain SQTIHQWPATLVQPVGSPLSLECTVEGTSNPNLYWYRQAAGRGLQLLFYSVGIGQISSEVPQNLSASRPQDRQFILSSKKLLLSDSGFYLCAWGGDNDEKLFFGSGTQLSVL.